These T cell receptor beta chains were read from a single sample in a study of chemoradiotherapy in HPV16-positive cancers. Libraries were prepared by immunoSEQ multiplex PCR; TCRdb keeps only in-frame clonotypes and omits some of them. The sample has over 20,000 clones; roughly 84% are singletons. Sequencing was performed on blood, taken from a patient who underwent chemoradiotherapy. These receptors were taken from a human donor with HPV-associated anogenital cancer. The CDR3 runs from the conserved cysteine through the conserved F or W. A D gene is named only where the DNA matches it firmly. Size is omitted from some rows. Given values are once, few, many or a class for expanded clones.

V	J	D	size	DNA	CDR3
TRBV29-1	TRBJ1-4	NA	NA	TGCAGCGTTGGTAGGGACGCTGGTGCAACTAATGAAAAACTGTTTTTT	CSVGRDAGATNEKLFF
TRBV7-9	TRBJ2-3	TRBD2	NA	TGTGCCAGCAGCCTCAGCGGGAGGACAGATACGCAGTATTTT	CASSLSGRTDTQYF
TRBV10-3	TRBJ2-6	TRBD1	NA	TGTGCCATAACCGGACAGGGGCAAGGATCTGGGGCCAACGTCCTGACTTTC	CAITGQGQGSGANVLTF
TRBV7-2	TRBJ1-1	NA	NA	TGTGCCAGCAGTCCGCGTAGGGGCGCGGACACTGAAGCTTTCTTT	CASSPRRGADTEAFF
TRBV2	TRBJ2-7	NA	NA	TGTGCCAGCAGTGTCGGGGCCCGAGCCTACGAGCAGTACTTC	CASSVGARAYEQYF
TRBV10-2	TRBJ1-2	TRBD1	NA	TGCGCCAGCAGTGTGGCAGGGGGCGCGTCGAGAGGCTACACCTTC	CASSVAGGASRGYTF
TRBV11-3	TRBJ2-2	NA	NA	TGTGCCAGCAGCTTTCCCCCCGGGGAGCTGTTTTTT	CASSFPPGELFF
TRBV7-8	TRBJ1-3	TRBD1	NA	TGTGCCAGCAGCTCCTCAGGGGGCCGTGTAAACACCATATATTTT	CASSSSGGRVNTIYF
TRBV19	TRBJ1-1	NA	NA	TGTGCCAGTAGTGGGGGCAACCGGAACACTGAAGCTTTCTTT	CASSGGNRNTEAFF
TRBV7-2	TRBJ1-5	NA	NA	TGTGCCAGCAGCTTAGAAACAGGGAGGGGGAATCAGCCCCAGCATTTT	CASSLETGRGNQPQHF
TRBV7-2	TRBJ2-7	NA	NA	TGTGCCAGCAGCTTACAGGGACTCTACGAGCAGTACTTC	CASSLQGLYEQYF
TRBV11-2	TRBJ2-1	TRBD1	NA	TGTGCCAGCAGCTTAGCGGCAGGGGGCCACAATGAGCAGTTCTTC	CASSLAAGGHNEQFF
TRBV6-5	TRBJ1-4	NA	NA	TGTGCCAGCAGGCCCAGGTTGGAGATTGGTGAAAAACTGTTTTTT	CASRPRLEIGEKLFF
TRBV19	TRBJ2-3	NA	NA	TGTGCCAGTAGTATAAACGTGGGGAGCACAGATACGCAGTATTTT	CASSINVGSTDTQYF
TRBV5-8	TRBJ1-2	NA	NA	TGTGCCAGCAGCTTCGCGGGGGGTAGGAGCTATGGCTACACCTTC	CASSFAGGRSYGYTF
TRBV19	TRBJ1-3	TRBD1	NA	TGTGCCAGTAGTATTCGGACAGGGGTGAATGGAAACACCATATATTTT	CASSIRTGVNGNTIYF
TRBV5-8	TRBJ2-5	NA	NA	TGTGCCAGCAGCTCCAACAGGGCCCGGGGGGCGGACTTC	CASSSNRARGADF
TRBV5-1	TRBJ2-5	TRBD2	NA	TGCGCCAGCAGCTTGGAGCCCGGGAGGGACCAAGAGACCCAGTACTTC	CASSLEPGRDQETQYF
TRBV19	TRBJ1-1	NA	NA	TGTGCCAGTACCGAGTGGGCGAACACTGAAGCTTTCTTT	CASTEWANTEAFF
TRBV7-9	TRBJ1-2	TRBD1	NA	TGTGCCAGCAGCTTAGGTTACGGGACAGCCATACCAAACACCTTC	CASSLGYGTAIPNTF
TRBV10-3	TRBJ2-5	TRBD2	NA	TGTGCCATCAGTCTAGCGGTGCAAGAGACCCAGTACTTC	CAISLAVQETQYF
TRBV15	TRBJ2-7	NA	NA	TGTGCCACCAGCAGAGATCGAGGCTCCTACGAGCAGTACTTC	CATSRDRGSYEQYF
TRBV7-2	TRBJ2-7	TRBD2	NA	TGTGCCAGCAGCCCCCGTGGGGCGGGGGGTGCGGGTGAGCAGTACTTC	CASSPRGAGGAGEQYF
TRBV5-6	TRBJ1-5	NA	NA	TGTGCCAGCAGCCCCAGGGTGGGCAATCAGCCCCAGCATTTT	CASSPRVGNQPQHF
TRBV10-3	TRBJ1-3	NA	few	TGTGCCATCAGTAACAGGGTTCCTGGAAACACCATATATTTT	CAISNRVPGNTIYF
TRBV7-2	TRBJ1-5	NA	few	TGTGCCAGCAGCTTAGCAGGACGGGGGAATCAGCCCCAGCATTTT	CASSLAGRGNQPQHF
TRBV6-1	TRBJ1-5	NA	NA	TGTGCCAGCAGTGACCAGGGTAATTGGCAGCCCCAGCATTTT	CASSDQGNWQPQHF
TRBV5-4	TRBJ2-1	TRBD2	NA	TGTGCCAGCAGCTCTTTCCTGGGAGGGAGGGATGAGCAGTTCTTC	CASSSFLGGRDEQFF
TRBV30	TRBJ2-3	NA	NA	TGTGCCTACGACCTAGTTAGCACAGATACGCAGTATTTT	CAYDLVSTDTQYF